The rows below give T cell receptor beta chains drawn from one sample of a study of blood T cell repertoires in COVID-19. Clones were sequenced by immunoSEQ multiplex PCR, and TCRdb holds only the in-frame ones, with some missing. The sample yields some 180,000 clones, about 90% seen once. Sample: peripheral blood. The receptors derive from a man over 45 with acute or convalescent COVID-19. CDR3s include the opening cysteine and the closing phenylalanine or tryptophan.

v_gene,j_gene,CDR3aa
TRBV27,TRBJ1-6,CASSAKDRVSPLHF
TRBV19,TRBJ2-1,CASSIGRGLVSNEQFF
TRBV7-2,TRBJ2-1,CASSLNGQGGEQFF
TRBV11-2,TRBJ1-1,CASSLGLPDTEAFF
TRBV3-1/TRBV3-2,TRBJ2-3,CASSHRQGRTDTQYF
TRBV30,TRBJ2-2,CACGSTAGELFF
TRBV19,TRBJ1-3,CASTSVGVSGNTIYF
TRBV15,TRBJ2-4,CATSRDDKIAKNIQYF
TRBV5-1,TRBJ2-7,CASSPVGSGKVPYEQYF
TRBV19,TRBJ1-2,CASSIGDKHYGYTF
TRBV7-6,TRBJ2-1,CASSILAGAYNEQFF
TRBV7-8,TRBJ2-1,CASTPGGNDNEQFF
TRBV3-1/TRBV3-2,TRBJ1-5,CASSQDTVPWQPQHF
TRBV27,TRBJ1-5,CASSEGYSNQPQHF
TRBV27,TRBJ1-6,CASSPYNSPLHF
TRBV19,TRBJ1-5,CASTLAGVEEQPQHF
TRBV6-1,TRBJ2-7,CASSERYEQYF
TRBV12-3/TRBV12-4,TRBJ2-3,CAGLTDTQYF
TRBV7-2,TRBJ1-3,CASSFGGGSRGNTIYF
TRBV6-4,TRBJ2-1,CASSTPPGPQFF
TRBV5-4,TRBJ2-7,CASSPGGGSYEQYF
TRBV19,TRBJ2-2,CATEDSSGKNTGELFF
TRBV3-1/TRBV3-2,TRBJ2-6,CASSQGSGTGPSSGANVLTF
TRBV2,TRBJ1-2,CASSADFVSGGSGYTF
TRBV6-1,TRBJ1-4,CASSEIMGAGDEKLFF
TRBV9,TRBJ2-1,CASSVDSGGAFNEQFF
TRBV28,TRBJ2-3,CASTASGRFTDTQYF